This T cell receptor (beta chain) was captured by sequencing in a study of T cell changes during pregnancy in multiple sclerosis. The germline V gene has CDR1 SQVTM and CDR2 ANQGSEA. The CDR3 consists of 13 residues. V lost 4 bases, J lost 4 bases, and 11 bases lay in between. Profiled with immunoSEQ multiplex PCR; TCRdb holds only in-frame clones, not every one. The table lists 20,000 to 25,000 clones, over 80% of them singletons, with about 7% in the top ten. The chain carries TRBV29-1 and TRBJ1-3; D is perhaps TRBD1 (5 bases). This TCR was recovered from a female donor with multiple sclerosis, enrolled in a pregnancy study. The sample in question was CD8+ T cells from peripheral blood mononuclear cells, obtained in the third trimester of pregnancy. CDR3 sequence: CSVVGEGGNTIYF. In DNA form, the CDR3 reads TGCAGCGTTGTAGGGGAGGGAGGAAACACCATATATTTT. The whole variable domain, remainder taken from reference TRBV29-1 and TRBJ1-3, is SAVISQKPSRDICQRGTSLTIQCQVDSQVTMMFWYRQQPGQSLTLIATANQGSEATYESGFVIDKFPISRPNLTFSTLTVSNMSPEDSSIYLCSVVGEGGNTIYFGEGSWLTVV.